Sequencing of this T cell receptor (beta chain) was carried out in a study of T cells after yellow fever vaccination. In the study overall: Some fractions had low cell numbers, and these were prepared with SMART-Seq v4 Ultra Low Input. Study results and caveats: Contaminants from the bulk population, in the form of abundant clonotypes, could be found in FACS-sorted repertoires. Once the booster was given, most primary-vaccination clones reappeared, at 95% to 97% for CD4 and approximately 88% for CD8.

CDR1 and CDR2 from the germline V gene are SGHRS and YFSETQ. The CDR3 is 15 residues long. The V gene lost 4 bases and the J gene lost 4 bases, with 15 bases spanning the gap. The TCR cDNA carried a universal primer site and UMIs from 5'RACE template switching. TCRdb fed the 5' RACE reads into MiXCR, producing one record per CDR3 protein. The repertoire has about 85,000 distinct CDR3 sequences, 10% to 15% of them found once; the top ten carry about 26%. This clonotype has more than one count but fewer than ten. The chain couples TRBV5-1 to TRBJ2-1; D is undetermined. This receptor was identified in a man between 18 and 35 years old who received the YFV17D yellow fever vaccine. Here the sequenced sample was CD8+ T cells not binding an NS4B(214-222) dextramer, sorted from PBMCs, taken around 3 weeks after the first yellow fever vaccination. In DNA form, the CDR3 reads TGCGCCAGCAGCCTGGGGTTCAGAGTATACAATGAGCAGTTCTTC. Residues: CASSLGFRVYNEQFF.